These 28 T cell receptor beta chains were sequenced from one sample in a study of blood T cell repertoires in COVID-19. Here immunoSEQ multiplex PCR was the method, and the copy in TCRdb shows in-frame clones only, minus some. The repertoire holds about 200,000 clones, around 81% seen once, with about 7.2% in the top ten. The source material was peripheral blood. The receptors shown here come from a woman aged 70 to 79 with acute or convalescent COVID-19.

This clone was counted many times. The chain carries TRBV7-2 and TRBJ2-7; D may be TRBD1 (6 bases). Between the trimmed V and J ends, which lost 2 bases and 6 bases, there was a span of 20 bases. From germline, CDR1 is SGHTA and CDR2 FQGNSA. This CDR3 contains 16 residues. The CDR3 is CASSLTGLGRGAEQYF. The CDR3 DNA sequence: TGTGCCAGCAGCTTAACAGGGCTAGGAAGAGGTGCCGAGCAGTACTTC.

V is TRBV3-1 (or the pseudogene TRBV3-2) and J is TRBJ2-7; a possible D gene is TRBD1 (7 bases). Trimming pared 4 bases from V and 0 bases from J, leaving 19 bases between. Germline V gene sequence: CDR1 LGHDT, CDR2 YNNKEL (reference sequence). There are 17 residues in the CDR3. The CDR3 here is CASSPPYQGGRSYEQYF. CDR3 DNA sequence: TGTGCCAGCAGCCCCCCCTATCAGGGGGGCCGCTCCTACGAGCAGTACTTC.

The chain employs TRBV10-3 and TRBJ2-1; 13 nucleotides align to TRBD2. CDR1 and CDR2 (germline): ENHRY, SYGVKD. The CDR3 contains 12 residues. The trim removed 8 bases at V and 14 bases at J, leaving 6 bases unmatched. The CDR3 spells CAIRTSGGREFF. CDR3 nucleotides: TGTGCCATCCGGACTAGCGGGGGAAGAGAGTTCTTC.

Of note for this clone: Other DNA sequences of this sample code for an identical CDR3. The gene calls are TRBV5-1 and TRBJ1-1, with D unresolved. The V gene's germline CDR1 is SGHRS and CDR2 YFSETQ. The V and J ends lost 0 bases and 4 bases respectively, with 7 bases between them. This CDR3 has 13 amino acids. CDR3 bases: TGCGCCAGCAGCTTGGGGGCGTCCACTGAAGCTTTCTTT. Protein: CASSLGASTEAFF.

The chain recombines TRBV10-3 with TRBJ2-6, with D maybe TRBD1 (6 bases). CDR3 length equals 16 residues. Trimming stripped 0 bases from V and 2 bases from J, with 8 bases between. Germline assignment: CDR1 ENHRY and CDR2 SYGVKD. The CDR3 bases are TGTGCCATCAGTGAGTCCAACAGGGCTGGGGCCAACGTCCTGACTTTC. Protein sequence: CAISESNRAGANVLTF.

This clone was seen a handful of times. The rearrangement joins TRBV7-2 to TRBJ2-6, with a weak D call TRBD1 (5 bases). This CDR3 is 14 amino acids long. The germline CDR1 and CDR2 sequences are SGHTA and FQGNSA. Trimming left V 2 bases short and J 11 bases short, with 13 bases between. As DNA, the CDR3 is TGTGCCAGCAGCTTAAGGGGTATCAGTGACGTCCTGACTTTC. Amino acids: CASSLRGISDVLTF.

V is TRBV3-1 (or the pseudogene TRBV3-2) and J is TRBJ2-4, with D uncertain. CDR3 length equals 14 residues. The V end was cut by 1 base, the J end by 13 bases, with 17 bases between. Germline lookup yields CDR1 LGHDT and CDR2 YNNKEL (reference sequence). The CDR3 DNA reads TGTGCCAGCAGCCAAGGAGGAGCGCGTACCGCACAGTACTTC. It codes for CASSQGGARTAQYF.

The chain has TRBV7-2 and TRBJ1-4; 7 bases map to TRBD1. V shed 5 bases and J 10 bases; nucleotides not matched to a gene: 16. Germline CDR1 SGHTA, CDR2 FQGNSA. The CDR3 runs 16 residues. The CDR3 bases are TGTGCCAGCAGCCCGGTCCCAACAGGGGACATGGGAAAACTGTTTTTT. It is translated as CASSPVPTGDMGKLFF.

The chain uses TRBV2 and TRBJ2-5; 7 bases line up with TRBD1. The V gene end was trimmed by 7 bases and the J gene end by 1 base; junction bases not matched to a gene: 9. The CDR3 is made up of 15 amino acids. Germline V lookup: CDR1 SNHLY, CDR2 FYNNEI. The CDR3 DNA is TGTGCCAGCACCAAAGGACAGGTTCCCCAAGAGACCCAGTACTTC. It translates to CASTKGQVPQETQYF.

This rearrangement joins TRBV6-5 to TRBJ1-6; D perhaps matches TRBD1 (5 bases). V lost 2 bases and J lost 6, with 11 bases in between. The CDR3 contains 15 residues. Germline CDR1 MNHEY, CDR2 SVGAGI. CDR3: CASSYTGWSNSPLHF. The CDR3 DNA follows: TGTGCCAGCAGTTACACAGGATGGAGTAATTCACCCCTCCACTTT.

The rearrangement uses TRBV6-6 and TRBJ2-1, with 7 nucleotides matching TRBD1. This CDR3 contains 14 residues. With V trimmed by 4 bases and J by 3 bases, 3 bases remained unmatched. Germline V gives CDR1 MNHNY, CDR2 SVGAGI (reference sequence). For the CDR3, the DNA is TGTGCCAGCAGTTTGGGACAGATCTACAATGAGCAGTTCTTC. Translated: CASSLGQIYNEQFF.

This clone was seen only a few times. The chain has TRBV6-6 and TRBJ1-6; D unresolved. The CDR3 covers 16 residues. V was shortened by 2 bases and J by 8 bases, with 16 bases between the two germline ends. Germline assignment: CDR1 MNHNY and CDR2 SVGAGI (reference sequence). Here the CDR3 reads CASSYKRGGRDSPLHF. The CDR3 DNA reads TGTGCCAGCAGTTACAAACGGGGAGGCCGGGATTCACCCCTCCACTTT.

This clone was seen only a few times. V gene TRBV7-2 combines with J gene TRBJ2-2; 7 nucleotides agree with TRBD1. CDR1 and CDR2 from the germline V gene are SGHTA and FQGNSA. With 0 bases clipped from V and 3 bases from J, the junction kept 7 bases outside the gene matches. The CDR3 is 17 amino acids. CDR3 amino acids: CASSLAARQGDTGELFF. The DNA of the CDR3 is TGTGCCAGCAGCTTAGCGGCGCGGCAGGGGGACACCGGGGAGCTGTTTTTT. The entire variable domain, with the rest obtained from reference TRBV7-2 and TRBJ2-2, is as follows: GAGVSQSPSNKVTEKGKDVELRCDPISGHTALYWYRQSLGQGLEFLIYFQGNSAPDKSGLPSDRFSAERTGGSVSTLTIQRTQQEDSAVYLCASSLAARQGDTGELFFGEGSRLTVL.

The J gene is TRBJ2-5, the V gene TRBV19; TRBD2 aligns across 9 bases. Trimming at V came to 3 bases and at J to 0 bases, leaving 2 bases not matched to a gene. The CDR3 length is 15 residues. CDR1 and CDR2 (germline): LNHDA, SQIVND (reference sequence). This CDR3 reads CASSISSGDQETQYF. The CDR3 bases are TGTGCCAGTAGTATCTCTAGCGGGGACCAAGAGACCCAGTACTTC.

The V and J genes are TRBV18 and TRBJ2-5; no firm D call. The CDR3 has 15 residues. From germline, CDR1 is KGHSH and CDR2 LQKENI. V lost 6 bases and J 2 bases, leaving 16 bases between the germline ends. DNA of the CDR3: TGTGCCAGCTCTCTTCTCGATGGGCAGCAAGAGACCCAGTACTTC. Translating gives CASSLLDGQQETQYF. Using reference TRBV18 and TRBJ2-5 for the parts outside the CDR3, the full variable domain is NAGVMQNPRHLVRRRGQEARLRCSPMKGHSHVYWYRQLPEEGLKFMVYLQKENIIDESGMPKERFSAEFPKEGPSILRIQQVVRGDSAAYFCASSLLDGQQETQYFGPGTRLLVL.

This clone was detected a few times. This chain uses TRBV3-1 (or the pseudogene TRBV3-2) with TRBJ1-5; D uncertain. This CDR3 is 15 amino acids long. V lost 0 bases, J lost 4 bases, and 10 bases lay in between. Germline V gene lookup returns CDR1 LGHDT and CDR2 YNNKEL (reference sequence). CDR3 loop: CASSQEIGGNQPQHF. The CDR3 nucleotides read TGTGCCAGCAGCCAAGAGATCGGAGGTAATCAGCCCCAGCATTTT.

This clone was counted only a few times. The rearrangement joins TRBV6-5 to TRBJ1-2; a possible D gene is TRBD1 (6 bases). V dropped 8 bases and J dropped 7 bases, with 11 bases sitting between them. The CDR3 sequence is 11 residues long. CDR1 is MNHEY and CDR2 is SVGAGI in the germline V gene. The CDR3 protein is CASRDITGYTF. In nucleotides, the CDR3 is TGTGCCAGCCGGGACATAACTGGCTACACCTTC.

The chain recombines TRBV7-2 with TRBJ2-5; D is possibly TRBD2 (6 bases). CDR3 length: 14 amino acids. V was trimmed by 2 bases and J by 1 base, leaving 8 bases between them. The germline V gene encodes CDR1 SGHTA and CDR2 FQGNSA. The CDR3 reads CASSLRRVQETQYF. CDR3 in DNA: TGTGCCAGCAGCTTAAGGAGGGTCCAAGAGACCCAGTACTTC.

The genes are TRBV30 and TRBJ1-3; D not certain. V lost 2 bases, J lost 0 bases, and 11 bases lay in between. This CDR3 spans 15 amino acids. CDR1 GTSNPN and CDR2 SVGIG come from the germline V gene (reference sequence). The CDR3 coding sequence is TGTGCCTGGAGTTCTGCGACAATCTCTGGAAACACCATATATTTT. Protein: CAWSSATISGNTIYF.

The DNA for the CDR3 is TGTGCCAGCAGGCCCACTAGCGGAAACACCGGGGAGCTGTTTTTT. This translates into CASRPTSGNTGELFF. V gene TRBV2 combines with J gene TRBJ2-2, with TRBD2 matching over 8 bases. The CDR3 runs to 15 residues. Trimming took 6 bases from V and 2 from J; bases not matched to a gene: 5. Germline loops: CDR1 SNHLY, CDR2 FYNNEI.

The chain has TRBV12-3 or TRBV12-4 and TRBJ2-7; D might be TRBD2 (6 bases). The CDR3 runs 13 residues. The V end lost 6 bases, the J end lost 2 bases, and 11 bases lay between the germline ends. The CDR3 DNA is TGTGCCAGCAGAGCTAGCGAAACCTACGAGCAGTACTTC. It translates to CASRASETYEQYF.

The CDR3 DNA reads as TGCGCCAGCAATGGGGCAGAAAAGGCTAATGAAAAACTGTTTTTT. Amino acids: CASNGAEKANEKLFF. V gene TRBV4-1 combines with J gene TRBJ1-4; TRBD1 is a possible D gene (5 bases). CDR3 size: 15 residues. Deletions cut 7 bases from V and 3 bases from J, with 15 bases between. CDR1 MGHRA and CDR2 YSYEKL come from the germline V gene.

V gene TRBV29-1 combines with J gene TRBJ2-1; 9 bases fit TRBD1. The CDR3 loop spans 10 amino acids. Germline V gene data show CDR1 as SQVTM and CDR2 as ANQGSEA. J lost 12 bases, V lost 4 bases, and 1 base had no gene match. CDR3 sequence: CSVGQGVQFF. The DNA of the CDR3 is TGCAGCGTTGGACAGGGGGTGCAGTTCTTC.

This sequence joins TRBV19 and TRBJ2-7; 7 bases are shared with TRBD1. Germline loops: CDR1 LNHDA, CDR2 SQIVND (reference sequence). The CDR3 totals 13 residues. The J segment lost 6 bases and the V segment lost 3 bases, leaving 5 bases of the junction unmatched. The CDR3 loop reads CASSITGTVEQYF. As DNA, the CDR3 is TGTGCCAGTAGTATCACCGGGACAGTCGAGCAGTACTTC.

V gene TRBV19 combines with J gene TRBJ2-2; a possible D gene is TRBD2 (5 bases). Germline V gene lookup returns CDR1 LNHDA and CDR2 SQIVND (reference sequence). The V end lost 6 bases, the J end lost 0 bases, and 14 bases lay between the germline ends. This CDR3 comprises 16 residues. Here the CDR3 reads CASSLSGFSNTGELFF. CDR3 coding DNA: TGTGCCAGTAGCCTAAGCGGATTTTCGAACACCGGGGAGCTGTTTTTT.

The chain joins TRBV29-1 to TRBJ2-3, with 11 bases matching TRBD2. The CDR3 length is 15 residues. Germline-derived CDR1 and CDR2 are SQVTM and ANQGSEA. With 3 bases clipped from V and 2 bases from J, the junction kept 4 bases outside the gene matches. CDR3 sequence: CSVDSSGGFTDTQYF. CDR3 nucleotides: TGCAGCGTTGACTCTAGCGGGGGGTTCACAGATACGCAGTATTTT.

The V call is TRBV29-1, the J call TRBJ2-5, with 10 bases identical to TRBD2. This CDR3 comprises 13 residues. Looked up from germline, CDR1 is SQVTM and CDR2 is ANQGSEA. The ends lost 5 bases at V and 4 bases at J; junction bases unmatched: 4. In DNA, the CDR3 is TGCAGCGTTACCCGGACTAGCGGAGAGACCCAGTACTTC. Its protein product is CSVTRTSGETQYF.

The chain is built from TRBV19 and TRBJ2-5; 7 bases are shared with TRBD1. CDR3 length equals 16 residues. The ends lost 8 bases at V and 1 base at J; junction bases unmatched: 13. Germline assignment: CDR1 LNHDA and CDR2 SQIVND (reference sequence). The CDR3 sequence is CASSFSRDSTQETQYF. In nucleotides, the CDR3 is TGTGCCAGTTCGTTCTCTCGGGACAGCACCCAAGAGACCCAGTACTTC.